Reported below is one T cell receptor beta chain. Its antigen is currently unknown. This record belongs to a study of shared clonotypes between healthy human individuals. The assay was carried out at the deep level. The data were produced by immunoSEQ multiplex PCR, yet TCRdb's version contains in-frame clones alone and is incomplete. The sample lists under 750,000 clones, around 77% occurring once. Germline V gene data show CDR1 as SGHNT and CDR2 as YYREEE (reference sequence). The J segment lost 5 bases and the V segment lost 4 bases, leaving 9 bases of the junction unmatched. This CDR3 spans 15 amino acids. The study's findings and limits: In contrast to clonotypes shared by all four donors, non-shared clonotypes had lower generation probabilities.

The sequence came from a woman in her twenties or thirties in good health. The V call is TRBV5-4, the J call TRBJ2-7; 10 nucleotides align to TRBD2. Sequences were obtained from memory CD4+ T cells sorted from blood. The subset is: CD45RA-negative fraction. The CDR3 reads CASSQMGSGRNEQYF. Here the CDR3 DNA reads TGTGCCAGCAGCCAAATGGGTAGCGGGAGGAACGAGCAGTACTTC.